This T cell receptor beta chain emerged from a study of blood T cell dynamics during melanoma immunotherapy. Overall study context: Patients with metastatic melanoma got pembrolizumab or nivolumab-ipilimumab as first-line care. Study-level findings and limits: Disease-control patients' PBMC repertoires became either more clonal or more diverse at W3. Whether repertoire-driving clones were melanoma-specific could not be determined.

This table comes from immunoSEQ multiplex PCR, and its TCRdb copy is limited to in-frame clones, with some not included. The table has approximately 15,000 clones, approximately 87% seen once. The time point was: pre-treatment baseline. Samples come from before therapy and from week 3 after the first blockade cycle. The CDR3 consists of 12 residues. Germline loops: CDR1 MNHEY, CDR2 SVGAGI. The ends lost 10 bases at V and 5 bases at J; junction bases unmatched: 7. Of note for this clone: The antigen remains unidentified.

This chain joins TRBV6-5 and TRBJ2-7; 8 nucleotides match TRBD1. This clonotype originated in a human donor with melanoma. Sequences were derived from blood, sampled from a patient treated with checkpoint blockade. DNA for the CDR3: TGTGCCACCGGACAGGGCGTCCACGAGCAGTACTTC. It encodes CATGQGVHEQYF.